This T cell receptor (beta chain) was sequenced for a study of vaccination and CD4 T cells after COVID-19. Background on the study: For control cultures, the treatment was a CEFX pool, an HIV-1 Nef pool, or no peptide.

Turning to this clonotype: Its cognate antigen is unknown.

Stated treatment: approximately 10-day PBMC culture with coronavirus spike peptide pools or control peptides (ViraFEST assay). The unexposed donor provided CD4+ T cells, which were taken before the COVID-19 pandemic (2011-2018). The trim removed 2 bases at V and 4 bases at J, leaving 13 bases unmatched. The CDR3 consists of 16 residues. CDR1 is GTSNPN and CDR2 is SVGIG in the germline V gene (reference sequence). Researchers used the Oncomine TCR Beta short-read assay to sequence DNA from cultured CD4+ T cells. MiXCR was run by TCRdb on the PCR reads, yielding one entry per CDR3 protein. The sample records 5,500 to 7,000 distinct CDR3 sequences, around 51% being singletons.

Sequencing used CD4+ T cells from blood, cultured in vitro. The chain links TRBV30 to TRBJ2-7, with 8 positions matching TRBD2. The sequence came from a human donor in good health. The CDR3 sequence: CAWSHLPGLGSYEQYF. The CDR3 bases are TGTGCCTGGAGTCACCTACCGGGACTAGGGTCTTACGAGCAGTACTTC.